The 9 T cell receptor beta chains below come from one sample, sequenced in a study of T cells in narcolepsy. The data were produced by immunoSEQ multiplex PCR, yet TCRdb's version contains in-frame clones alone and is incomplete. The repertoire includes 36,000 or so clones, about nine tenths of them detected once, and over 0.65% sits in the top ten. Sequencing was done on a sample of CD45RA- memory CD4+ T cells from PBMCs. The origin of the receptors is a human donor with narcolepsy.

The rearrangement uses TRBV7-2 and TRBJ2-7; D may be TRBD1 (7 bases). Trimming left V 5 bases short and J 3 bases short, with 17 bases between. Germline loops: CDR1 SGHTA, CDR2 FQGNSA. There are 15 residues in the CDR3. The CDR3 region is CASSPRAGGLYEQYF. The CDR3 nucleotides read TGTGCCAGCAGCCCCCGGGCAGGGGGGCTCTACGAGCAGTACTTC.

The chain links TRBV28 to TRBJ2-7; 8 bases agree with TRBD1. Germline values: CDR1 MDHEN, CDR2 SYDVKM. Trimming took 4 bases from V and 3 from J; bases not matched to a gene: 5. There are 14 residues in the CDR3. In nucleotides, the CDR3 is TGTGCCAGCAGTTCCTCCAGGGGGCTCTACGAGCAGTACTTC. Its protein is CASSSSRGLYEQYF. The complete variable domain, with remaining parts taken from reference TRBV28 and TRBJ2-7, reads DVKVTQSSRYLVKRTGEKVFLECVQDMDHENMFWYRQDPGLGLRLIYFSYDVKMKEKGDIPEGYSVSREKKERFSLILESASTNQTSMYLCASSSSRGLYEQYFGPGTRLTVT.

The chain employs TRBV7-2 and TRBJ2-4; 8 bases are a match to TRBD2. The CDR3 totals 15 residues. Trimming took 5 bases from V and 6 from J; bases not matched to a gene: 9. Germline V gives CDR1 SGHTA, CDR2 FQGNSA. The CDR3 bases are TGTGCCAGCAGCCAGGTAGCGGGGCGGAGAAACATTCAGTACTTC. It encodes CASSQVAGRRNIQYF.

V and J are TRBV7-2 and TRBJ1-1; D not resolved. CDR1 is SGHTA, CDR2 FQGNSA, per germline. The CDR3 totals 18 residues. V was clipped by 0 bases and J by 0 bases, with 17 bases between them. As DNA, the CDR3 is TGTGCCAGCAGCTTAGCGGGTAAAACCGCCGCCATGAACACTGAAGCTTTCTTT. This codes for CASSLAGKTAAMNTEAFF.

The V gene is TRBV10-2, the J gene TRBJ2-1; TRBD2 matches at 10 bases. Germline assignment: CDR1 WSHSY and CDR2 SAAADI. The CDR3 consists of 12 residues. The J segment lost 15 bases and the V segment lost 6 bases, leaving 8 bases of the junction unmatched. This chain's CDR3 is CASRAGGLLRFF. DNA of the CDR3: TGCGCCAGCAGAGCGGGGGGGCTGCTCAGGTTCTTC.

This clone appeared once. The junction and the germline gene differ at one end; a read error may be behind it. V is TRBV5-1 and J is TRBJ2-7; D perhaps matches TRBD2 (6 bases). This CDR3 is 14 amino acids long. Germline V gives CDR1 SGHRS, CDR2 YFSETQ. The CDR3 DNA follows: TGCGCCAGCACCTTGGAAGGAGGGAGAGGCGAGCAGTACTTC. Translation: CASTLEGGRGEQYF.

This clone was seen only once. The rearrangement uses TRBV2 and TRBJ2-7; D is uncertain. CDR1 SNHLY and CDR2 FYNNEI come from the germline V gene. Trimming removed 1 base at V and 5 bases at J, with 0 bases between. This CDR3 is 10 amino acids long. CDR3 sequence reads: CASSEDEQYF. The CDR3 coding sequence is TGTGCCAGCAGTGAAGACGAGCAGTACTTC.

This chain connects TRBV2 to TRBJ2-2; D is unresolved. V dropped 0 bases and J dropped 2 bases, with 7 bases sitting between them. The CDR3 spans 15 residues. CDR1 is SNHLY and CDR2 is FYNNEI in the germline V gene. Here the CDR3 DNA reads TGTGCCAGCAGTGAAGCGCTTCCAAACACCGGGGAGCTGTTTTTT. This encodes CASSEALPNTGELFF. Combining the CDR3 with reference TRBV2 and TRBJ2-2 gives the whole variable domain EPEVTQTPSHQVTQMGQEVILRCVPISNHLYFYWYRQILGQKVEFLVSFYNNEISEKSEIFDDQFSVERPDGSNFTLKIRSTKLEDSAMYFCASSEALPNTGELFFGEGSRLTVL.

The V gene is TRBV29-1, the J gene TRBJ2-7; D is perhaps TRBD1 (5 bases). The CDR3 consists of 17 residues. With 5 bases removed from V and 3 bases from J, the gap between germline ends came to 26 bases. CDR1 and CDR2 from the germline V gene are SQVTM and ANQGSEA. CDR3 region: CSVCRRHRSVYYYEQYF. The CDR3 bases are TGCAGCGTTTGCCGTCGACACAGGTCGGTCTACTACTACGAGCAGTACTTC.